The clone carrying this T cell receptor (beta chain) was seen a handful of times. The data are from a study of blood T cell repertoires in COVID-19. Trimming removed 6 bases from V and 4 bases from J, with 13 bases in between. The CDR3 consists of 13 residues. CDR1 and CDR2 from the germline V gene are MNHEY and SVGAGI. Profiled with immunoSEQ multiplex PCR; TCRdb holds only in-frame clones, not every one. The sample has some 180,000 clones; more than 80% are singletons. This chain uses TRBV6-5 with TRBJ2-7, with unresolved D. This clonotype originated in a woman in her fifties or sixties with acute or convalescent COVID-19. The sample consisted of peripheral blood. The CDR3 region is CASSQVDFYEQYV. CDR3 nucleotide sequence: TGTGCCAGCAGCCAGGTGGATTTTTACGAGCAGTACGTC.